The rows below give T cell receptor beta chains drawn from one sample of a study of shared clonotypes between healthy human individuals. The repertoire was sequenced with immunoSEQ multiplex PCR; TCRdb's copy has only in-frame clones and lacks some. The sample has fewer than 850,000 clones; 90% are singletons. Material: memory CD8+ T cells from PBMCs. Receptor source: a man between 18 and 29 years old in good health. Some clones in this sample may be carry-over from other donors' samples. The CDR3 runs from the conserved cysteine through the conserved F or W. D genes are given only for firm matches. Clone size is given for some rows only: seen once, a few or many times, or a class if the clone is expanded.

d_gene: NA
v_gene: TRBV6-6
abundance: NA
j_gene: TRBJ2-1
CDR3nt: TGTGCCAGCAGCCCATTGGGCCTCCCCTGGGATGAGCAGTTCTTC
CDR3aa: CASSPLGLPWDEQFF

d_gene: NA
v_gene: TRBV6-6
abundance: NA
j_gene: TRBJ2-1
CDR3nt: TGTGCCAGCAGTCCCTACAGTTATGAGCAGTTCTTC
CDR3aa: CASSPYSYEQFF

d_gene: TRBD2
v_gene: TRBV25-1
abundance: NA
j_gene: TRBJ2-7
CDR3nt: TGTGCCAGCAGTGTGACTAGCCCATACGAGCAGTACTTC
CDR3aa: CASSVTSPYEQYF

d_gene: TRBD2
v_gene: TRBV6-1
abundance: NA
j_gene: TRBJ2-1
CDR3nt: TGTGCCAGCAGTGAAATAGGACTAGTTGCCCGATCGGGTTACAATGAGCAGTTCTTC
CDR3aa: CASSEIGLVARSGYNEQFF

d_gene: NA
v_gene: TRBV6-6
abundance: NA
j_gene: TRBJ1-1
CDR3nt: TGTGCCAGCAGTGTTCGCGGTGGGGTCGGTGAAGCTTTCTTT
CDR3aa: CASSVRGGVGEAFF

d_gene: NA
v_gene: TRBV5-1
abundance: NA
j_gene: TRBJ2-7
CDR3nt: TGCGCCAGCAGCTTGGGGCAGGGGTTCTCCTACGAGCAGTACTTC
CDR3aa: CASSLGQGFSYEQYF

d_gene: NA
v_gene: TRBV10-1
abundance: NA
j_gene: TRBJ2-2
CDR3nt: TGCGCCAGCAGCGATAGACAGGCGAACACCGGGGAGCTGTTTTTT
CDR3aa: CASSDRQANTGELFF

d_gene: TRBD2
v_gene: TRBV27
abundance: NA
j_gene: TRBJ2-1
CDR3nt: TGTGCCAGCAGTCTGTCGAGCGGGAGTATGAGGAATGAGCAGTTCTTC
CDR3aa: CASSLSSGSMRNEQFF

d_gene: NA
v_gene: TRBV28
abundance: NA
j_gene: TRBJ2-3
CDR3nt: TGTGCCAGCAGTAGTTCCACGCGGGGAGATACGCAGTATTTT
CDR3aa: CASSSSTRGDTQYF

d_gene: NA
v_gene: TRBV11-2
abundance: NA
j_gene: TRBJ1-4
CDR3nt: TGTGCCAGCAGCCTAGCGGCCCTTAATGAAAAACTGTTTTTT
CDR3aa: CASSLAALNEKLFF

d_gene: NA
v_gene: TRBV18
abundance: NA
j_gene: TRBJ1-1
CDR3nt: TGTGCCAGCTCACCCGGCACTGAAGCTTTCTTT
CDR3aa: CASSPGTEAFF

d_gene: NA
v_gene: TRBV5-1
abundance: NA
j_gene: TRBJ2-7
CDR3nt: TGCGCCAGCAGCTTGCAAGGGTACGGCTACGAGCAGTACTTC
CDR3aa: CASSLQGYGYEQYF

d_gene: NA
v_gene: TRBV7-8
abundance: NA
j_gene: TRBJ1-2
CDR3nt: TGTGCCAGCAGCTTAACGCCCCGGGGGCGTTTCTATGGCTACACCTTC
CDR3aa: CASSLTPRGRFYGYTF

d_gene: NA
v_gene: TRBV6-1
abundance: NA
j_gene: TRBJ2-1
CDR3nt: TGTGCCAGCAGGACGATGTACAATGAGCAGTTCTTC
CDR3aa: CASRTMYNEQFF

d_gene: NA
v_gene: TRBV7-9
abundance: NA
j_gene: TRBJ2-1
CDR3nt: TGTGCCAGCAGCTCGACCTGGAGGGCCGGGATGAATGAGCAGTTCTTC
CDR3aa: CASSSTWRAGMNEQFF

d_gene: TRBD2
v_gene: TRBV6-5
abundance: once
j_gene: TRBJ2-1
CDR3nt: TGTGCCAGCAGTTTACTAGCGGGGAATGAGCAGTTCTTC
CDR3aa: CASSLLAGNEQFF

d_gene: NA
v_gene: TRBV7-9
abundance: NA
j_gene: TRBJ1-2
CDR3nt: TGTGCCAGCAGCCCCCCACAACAGAGGGACTATGGCTACACCTTC
CDR3aa: CASSPPQQRDYGYTF

d_gene: TRBD1
v_gene: TRBV2
abundance: NA
j_gene: TRBJ1-5
CDR3nt: TGTGCCAGCCGAATGGACAGGACCTCCTTACTAAATCAGCCCCAGCATTTT
CDR3aa: CASRMDRTSLLNQPQHF

d_gene: TRBD2
v_gene: TRBV19
abundance: NA
j_gene: TRBJ2-7
CDR3nt: TGTGCCAGTAGTATGGTTGGTAGACTAGCGGGAGTTTACGAGCAGTACTTC
CDR3aa: CASSMVGRLAGVYEQYF

d_gene: NA
v_gene: TRBV29-1
abundance: NA
j_gene: TRBJ1-3
CDR3nt: TGCAGCGTTGAAGACCCGGGGTCGAGGAACACCATATATTTT
CDR3aa: CSVEDPGSRNTIYF

d_gene: NA
v_gene: TRBV21-1
abundance: NA
j_gene: TRBJ2-3
CDR3nt: TGTGCCAGCAGCAAACAAAAACTCCCCGAGGGACTAGCGGGAGCTGGGCTGAGCACAGATACGCAGTATTTT
CDR3aa: CASSKQKLPEGLAGAGLSTDTQYF

d_gene: TRBD1
v_gene: TRBV19
abundance: NA
j_gene: TRBJ2-1
CDR3nt: TGTGCCAGTAACCCGGGACAGGGCCCCTACAATGAGCAGTTCTTC
CDR3aa: CASNPGQGPYNEQFF

d_gene: NA
v_gene: TRBV7-9
abundance: NA
j_gene: TRBJ1-2
CDR3nt: TGTGCCAGCAGCTTTAAGGGGCCAGCTAACTATGGCTACACCTTC
CDR3aa: CASSFKGPANYGYTF

d_gene: NA
v_gene: TRBV5-6
abundance: NA
j_gene: TRBJ2-7
CDR3nt: TGTGCCAGCTCTCCGATGGGGTCCTACGAGCAGTACTTC
CDR3aa: CASSPMGSYEQYF

d_gene: NA
v_gene: TRBV19
abundance: NA
j_gene: TRBJ2-7
CDR3nt: TGTGCCAGTAGTATAGACGGGAGCCGTTTCGACGAGCAGTACTTC
CDR3aa: CASSIDGSRFDEQYF

d_gene: NA
v_gene: TRBV4-1
abundance: few
j_gene: TRBJ1-5
CDR3nt: TGCGCCAGCAGCCAAGGGGGCGCAGGTCAGCCCCAGCATTTT
CDR3aa: CASSQGGAGQPQHF

d_gene: NA
v_gene: TRBV19
abundance: few
j_gene: TRBJ1-1
CDR3nt: TGTGCCAGTAGTAGCGTGGGGGGCTGGACTGAAGCTTTCTTT
CDR3aa: CASSSVGGWTEAFF

d_gene: NA
v_gene: TRBV5-6
abundance: once
j_gene: TRBJ1-5
CDR3nt: TGTGCCAGCAACCGGGACCAGGAAGTTAGCAATCAGCCCCAGCATTTT
CDR3aa: CASNRDQEVSNQPQHF

d_gene: TRBD1
v_gene: TRBV27
abundance: NA
j_gene: TRBJ2-1
CDR3nt: TGTGCCAGCAGTTCCCCGGGACAGGGGGCGAACAATGAGCAGTTCTTC
CDR3aa: CASSSPGQGANNEQFF